Shown below are 19 T cell receptor beta chains from a single sample sequenced in a study of PD-1 blockade in classical Hodgkin lymphoma. The sample's time point: cycle 4 day 1 (C4D1), after more than 5 weeks of nivolumab. Relapse after autologous stem cell transplantation occurred in every patient, and brentuximab vedotin exposure varied. Sequencing was performed with immunoSEQ multiplex PCR; in TCRdb, only in-frame clones are kept and a portion is missing. The sample lists about 92,000 clones; more than 80% were seen once. This material consisted of peripheral blood mononuclear cells (PBMCs), taken before the fourth cycle of nivolumab. The receptors derive from a human donor with classical Hodgkin lymphoma.

This CDR3 reads CASSLLSGYSYEQYF. The DNA of the CDR3 is TGTGCCAGCAGTTTACTTAGCGGTTACTCCTACGAGCAGTACTTC. The gene calls are TRBV28 and TRBJ2-7; a possible D gene is TRBD2 (6 bases). Trimming shortened V by 2 bases and J by 0 bases, and 11 bases separated the two germline ends. From germline, CDR1 is MDHEN and CDR2 SYDVKM. This CDR3 contains 15 residues.

The J gene is TRBJ2-5, the V gene TRBV5-1; 14 nucleotides align to TRBD2. This CDR3 has 16 amino acids. In germline, CDR1 is SGHRS, CDR2 YFSETQ. V lost 4 bases and J lost 6; bases outside the gene matches: 8. The CDR3 DNA follows: TGCGCCAGCAGCCTAGGGACTAGCGGGAGTGGGAAGACCCAGTACTTC. Its protein is CASSLGTSGSGKTQYF.

The chain carries TRBV6-1 and TRBJ1-5; no definite D call. Germline lookup yields CDR1 MNHNS and CDR2 SASEGT. V was clipped by 10 bases and J by 6 bases, with 16 bases between them. CDR3 length: 13 amino acids. The CDR3 region has the DNA TGTGCCACCTGTCCGGACCCGTTTCAGCCCCAGCATTTT. This encodes CATCPDPFQPQHF.

This clone was seen a single time. The chain recombines TRBV15 with TRBJ1-3; D might be TRBD1 (5 bases). The CDR3 contains 14 residues. The ends were cut back, 4 bases at V and 2 bases at J, with 9 bases in the middle. CDR1 is LNHNV, CDR2 YYDKDF, per germline (reference sequence). The CDR3 is CATSIRQPGNTIYF. For the CDR3, the DNA is TGTGCCACCAGCATAAGACAGCCTGGAAACACCATATATTTT.

The chain employs TRBV7-2 and TRBJ1-4; 7 positions match TRBD1. Trimming removed 5 bases from V and 10 bases from J; junction bases left unmatched: 16. This CDR3 comprises 16 residues. Per germline, CDR1 SGHTA and CDR2 FQGNSA. CDR3 nucleotides: TGTGCCAGCAGCCGCAGCCGGGACAGCCTTGTCGGAAAACTGTTTTTT. Translating it yields CASSRSRDSLVGKLFF.

CDR3 residues: CASSRNPGLASTQYF. The CDR3 nucleotides are TGTGCCAGCAGCCGAAACCCGGGACTAGCAAGTACGCAGTATTTT. The chain joins TRBV14 to TRBJ2-3; the match to TRBD2 covers 9 bases. V was pared by 4 bases and J by 8 bases, with 10 bases of the junction left unmatched. The length of the CDR3 is 15 residues. Germline lookup yields CDR1 SGHDN and CDR2 FVKESK.

This chain connects TRBV9 to TRBJ2-7; D unclear. The CDR3 has 15 residues. Germline loops: CDR1 SGDLS, CDR2 YYNGEE. Deletions cut 4 bases from V and 3 bases from J, with 17 bases between. The CDR3 DNA reads as TGTGCCAGCAGCATGTCATTCGGACCCAGCTACGAGCAGTACTTC. The encoded protein is CASSMSFGPSYEQYF.

This chain connects TRBV5-4 to TRBJ1-1, with D perhaps TRBD1 (6 bases). Trimming shortened V by 3 bases and J by 8 bases, and 20 bases separated the two germline ends. This CDR3 is built from 15 residues. Germline V gene lookup returns CDR1 SGHNT and CDR2 YYREEE (reference sequence). This CDR3 is CASSSVRGGSSEAFF. Here the CDR3 DNA reads TGTGCCAGCAGCTCGGTCAGGGGAGGTTCGAGCGAAGCTTTCTTT. Full variable domain (rest looked up from reference TRBV5-4 and TRBJ1-1): ETGVTQSPTHLIKTRGQQVTLRCSSQSGHNTVSWYQQALGQGPQFIFQYYREEENGRGNFPPRFSGLQFPNYSSELNVNALELDDSALYLCASSSVRGGSSEAFFGQGTRLTVV.

There are a few counts of this clone. V gene TRBV11-1 combines with J gene TRBJ2-7; D call uncertain. With 1 base removed from V and 0 bases from J, the gap between germline ends came to 13 bases. Germline CDR1 is SGHAT and CDR2 is FQDESV (reference sequence). This CDR3 is built from 16 residues. CDR3 DNA: TGTGCCAGCAGCTTAGTAGGGCAGGCCTTCTCCTACGAGCAGTACTTC. Its translation: CASSLVGQAFSYEQYF.

V usage is TRBV2 and J usage is TRBJ2-7, with TRBD2 as a possible D gene (6 bases). Looked up from germline, CDR1 is SNHLY and CDR2 is FYNNEI. CDR3 length equals 13 residues. The V end lost 8 bases, the J end lost 9 bases, and 20 bases lay between the germline ends. DNA for the CDR3: TGTGCCAGCCGGACCGAGGCGGGATTTGGGCAGTACTTC. Amino acids: CASRTEAGFGQYF.

This sequence joins TRBV4-3 and TRBJ2-3; no reliable D call. Germline loops: CDR1 LGHNA, CDR2 YSLEER. Deletions cut 0 bases from V and 2 bases from J, with 6 bases between. The CDR3 sequence is 14 residues long. CDR3: CASSQDRTTDTQYF. In DNA, the CDR3 is TGCGCCAGCAGCCAAGATCGGACCACAGATACGCAGTATTTT.

The J gene is TRBJ2-7, the V gene TRBV7-2; 7 bases agree with TRBD1. The CDR3 sequence is 14 residues long. Germline loops: CDR1 SGHTA, CDR2 FQGNSA. V shed 5 bases and J 2 bases; nucleotides not matched to a gene: 6. The CDR3 reads CASSIGTATYEQYF. CDR3 bases: TGTGCCAGCAGCATCGGGACAGCGACCTACGAGCAGTACTTC. The whole variable domain, filled in from reference TRBV7-2 and TRBJ2-7, reads GAGVSQSPSNKVTEKGKDVELRCDPISGHTALYWYRQSLGQGLEFLIYFQGNSAPDKSGLPSDRFSAERTGGSVSTLTIQRTQQEDSAVYLCASSIGTATYEQYFGPGTRLTVT.

The chain couples TRBV7-2 to TRBJ2-5; the D gene is possibly TRBD1 (6 bases). The J call may be mistaken, given a closer DNA end match to TRBJ2-7. Germline loops: CDR1 SGHTA, CDR2 FQGNSA. The CDR3 extends over 15 amino acids. This chain's CDR3 is CASSIQGLDSYEQYF. In nucleotides, the CDR3 is TGTGCCAGCAGCATCCAGGGGCTCGATTCCTACGAGCAGTACTTC.

The chain is built from TRBV12-5 and TRBJ2-5; D could derive from TRBD1 or TRBD2 (6 bases each). In germline, CDR1 is LGHNT, CDR2 FRNRAP. The CDR3 covers 13 residues. The germline V and J ends were trimmed by 7 bases and 5 bases, with 14 bases remaining between them. CDR3 sequence: CASELWGAETQYF. In nucleotides, the CDR3 is TGTGCTAGTGAGTTATGGGGGGCTGAGACCCAGTACTTC.

V usage is TRBV28 and J usage is TRBJ1-2; D is unclear. Germline V CDR1 and CDR2: MDHEN, SYDVKM. Trimming removed 2 bases from V and 8 bases from J, with 15 bases in between. This CDR3 comprises 14 residues. CDR3 bases: TGTGCCAGCAGTTTAGAAGGCCCTGCGGGAGGCTACACCTTC. Translating it yields CASSLEGPAGGYTF.

The V call is TRBV6-5, the J call TRBJ1-2; tentatively, D is TRBD1 (5 bases). The V gene lost 2 bases and the J gene lost 2 bases, with 9 bases spanning the gap. CDR3 length equals 14 residues. Per germline, CDR1 MNHEY and CDR2 SVGAGI. Here the CDR3 DNA reads TGTGCCAGCAGTTACGGGGGTATGAACTATGGCTACACCTTC. This encodes CASSYGGMNYGYTF.

The table lists this clone with a few counts. The rearrangement uses TRBV11-3 and TRBJ2-3; 9 bases align to TRBD2. V lost 6 bases and J lost 2; bases outside the gene matches: 6. In germline, CDR1 is SGHNT, CDR2 YENEEA. This CDR3 has 15 amino acids. Here the CDR3 reads CASSRREGLTDTQYF. The CDR3 coding sequence is TGTGCCAGCAGTAGGCGGGAGGGTCTCACAGATACGCAGTATTTT. Filled out from reference TRBV11-3 and TRBJ2-3, the complete variable domain reads EAGVVQSPRYKIIEKKQPVAFWCNPISGHNTLYWYLQNLGQGPELLIRYENEEAVDDSQLPKDRFSAERLKGVDSTLKIQPAELGDSAVYLCASSRREGLTDTQYFGPGTRLTVL.

The chain is built from TRBV5-8 and TRBJ2-7, with 10 bases that match TRBD1. This CDR3 contains 15 residues. With 6 bases clipped from V and 3 bases from J, the junction kept 9 bases outside the gene matches. Germline V CDR1 and CDR2: SGHTS, YDEGEE. DNA for the CDR3: TGTGCCAGCACCATAGCGGGACAGGGGTACTACGAGCAGTACTTC. Amino acids: CASTIAGQGYYEQYF.

The chain carries TRBV7-9 and TRBJ2-6; 7 nucleotides agree with TRBD1. The germline V gene has CDR1 SEHNR and CDR2 FQNEAQ (reference sequence). This CDR3 has 17 residues. V was pared by 7 bases and J by 0 bases, with 9 bases of the junction left unmatched. As DNA, the CDR3 is TGTGCCAGCACCCCGGGACAGACTCACTCTGGGGCCAACGTCCTGACTTTC. Amino acid sequence: CASTPGQTHSGANVLTF.